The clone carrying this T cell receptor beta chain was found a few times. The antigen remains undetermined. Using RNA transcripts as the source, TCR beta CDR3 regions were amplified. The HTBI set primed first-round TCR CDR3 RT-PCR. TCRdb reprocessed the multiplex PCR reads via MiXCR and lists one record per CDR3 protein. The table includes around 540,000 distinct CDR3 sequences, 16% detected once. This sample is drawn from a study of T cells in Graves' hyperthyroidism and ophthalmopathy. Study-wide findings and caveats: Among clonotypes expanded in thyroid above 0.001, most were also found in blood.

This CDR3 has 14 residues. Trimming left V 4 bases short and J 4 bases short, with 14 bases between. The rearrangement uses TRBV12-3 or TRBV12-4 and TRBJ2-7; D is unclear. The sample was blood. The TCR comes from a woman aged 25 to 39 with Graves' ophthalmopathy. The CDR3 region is CASSSSAGFYEQYF. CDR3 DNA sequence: TGTGCCAGCAGTTCCTCGGCAGGCTTTTACGAGCAGTACTTC.